This paragraph covers one T cell receptor beta chain sequence. The CDR3 is 16 amino acids. Germline CDR1 is SGHAT and CDR2 is FQNNGV. The data stem from a study of monozygotic twins with inflammatory bowel disease. TCRdb re-called the 5' RACE reads and catalogs CDR3 proteins one per entry, DNA excluded. The specimen's table records over 350,000 distinct CDR3 sequences. The receptor was derived from a human donor with ulcerative colitis or Crohn's disease, or a healthy co-twin of an affected twin (not recorded which). The chain joins TRBV11-2 to TRBJ2-2; lacking DNA, the TRBD1 call made by TCRdb goes unchecked. The sequenced material came from blood. The CDR3 region is CASSLIPGHMTGELFF.